The 9 T cell receptor beta chains below come from one sample, sequenced in a study of T cell repertoires in cytomegalovirus infection. Antigens for these TCRs are unknown. Using its own MiXCR run on the reads, TCRdb lists one record per CDR3 protein. Of 300,000 to 400,000 distinct CDR3 sequences listed, 29% were seen once; the top ten hold roughly 20%. Sample: cultured PBMCs, taken from culture after CMV antigen stimulation. Source of these receptors: a human donor in good health (CMV status not recorded). Some clones in this sample may be carry-over from other donors' samples.

The rearrangement uses TRBV7-9 and TRBJ2-2; D uncertain. The ends were cut back, 0 bases at V and 5 bases at J, with 7 bases in the middle. The CDR3 spans 14 residues. The germline gives CDR1 SEHNR, CDR2 FQNEAQ (reference sequence). DNA of the CDR3: TGTGCCAGCAGCTTAGCGCGTCCTACCGGGGAGCTGTTTTTT. This gives the protein CASSLARPTGELFF.

This chain joins TRBV5-1 and TRBJ2-1; TRBD2 matches at 10 bases. This CDR3 contains 15 residues. Germline V gene sequence: CDR1 SGHRS, CDR2 YFSETQ. Losses at the gene ends were 4 bases for V and 9 bases for J; bases not matched to a gene: 10. CDR3 amino acids: CASSNLAGERGEQFF. CDR3 coding DNA: TGCGCCAGCAGCAACCTAGCGGGAGAAAGGGGTGAGCAGTTCTTC.

This chain links TRBV20-1 with TRBJ2-7, with 7 positions matching TRBD1. With V trimmed by 4 bases and J by 2 bases, 2 bases remained unmatched. The germline V gene encodes CDR1 DFQATT and CDR2 SNEGSKA (reference sequence). The CDR3 runs to 12 residues. The CDR3 nucleotides are TGCAGTGCTATGCAGGGGGCCTACGAGCAGTACTTC. It yields the protein CSAMQGAYEQYF.

V is TRBV6-6 and J is TRBJ2-5; D gene unclear. V lost 0 bases and J lost 3, with 8 bases in between. Per germline, CDR1 MNHNY and CDR2 SVGAGI (reference sequence). The CDR3 has 14 amino acids. The CDR3: CASSYSSMKETQYF. The CDR3 DNA reads as TGTGCCAGCAGTTACTCCTCCATGAAAGAGACCCAGTACTTC.

This clonotype was detected a few times. Written as DNA, the CDR3 is TGTGCCAGCAGCTTATCCCGACACGAAACCGGGGAGCTGTTTTTT. It codes for CASSLSRHETGELFF. V is TRBV7-8 and J is TRBJ2-2, with D unclear. The CDR3 has 15 amino acids. CDR1 is SGHVS, CDR2 FQNEAQ, per germline. Trimming stripped 2 bases from V and 5 bases from J, with 12 bases between.

This rearrangement joins TRBV9 to TRBJ1-1, with D uncertain. The germline CDR1 and CDR2 sequences are SGDLS and YYNGEE. This CDR3 region has 13 residues. Trimming shortened V by 6 bases and J by 1 base, and 10 bases separated the two germline ends. The CDR3 DNA is TGTGCCAGCACCCCGGAGGGGAACACTGAAGCTTTCTTT. Its translation is CASTPEGNTEAFF.

This chain links TRBV12-3 or TRBV12-4 with TRBJ1-1, with D possibly TRBD1 on 5 matching bases. Trimming pared 3 bases from V and 3 bases from J, leaving 11 bases between. The CDR3 is 14 residues long. Written as DNA, the CDR3 is TGTGCCAGCAGTTTGAGGGGAGAGGACACTGAAGCTTTCTTT. Translated: CASSLRGEDTEAFF.

This chain links TRBV7-9 with TRBJ2-7; TRBD2 is a possible D gene (5 bases). Trimming stripped 0 bases from V and 5 bases from J, with 14 bases between. The CDR3 length is 15 residues. The germline V gene has CDR1 SEHNR and CDR2 FQNEAQ (reference sequence). The CDR3 coding sequence is TGTGCCAGCAGCTTAGCCAACGAGGGAAGGCACGAGCAGTACTTC. It codes for CASSLANEGRHEQYF.

This chain joins TRBV27 and TRBJ2-3; TRBD2 is a possible D gene (5 bases). Germline V gene lookup returns CDR1 MNHEY and CDR2 SMNVEV (reference sequence). Trimming removed 8 bases at V and 0 bases at J, with 18 bases between. The CDR3 runs to 16 residues. The CDR3 DNA is TGTGCCAGCCTTCCCCTCGGCGGGCTGAGCACAGATACGCAGTATTTT. It translates to CASLPLGGLSTDTQYF.